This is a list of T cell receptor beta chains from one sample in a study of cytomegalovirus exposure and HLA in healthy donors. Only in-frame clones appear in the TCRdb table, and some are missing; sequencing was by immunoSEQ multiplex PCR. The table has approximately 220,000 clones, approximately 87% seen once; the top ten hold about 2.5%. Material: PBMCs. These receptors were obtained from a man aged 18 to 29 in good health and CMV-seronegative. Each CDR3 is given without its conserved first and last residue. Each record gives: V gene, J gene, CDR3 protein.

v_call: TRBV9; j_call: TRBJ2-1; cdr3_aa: ASSVSGTSGRLGNEQF
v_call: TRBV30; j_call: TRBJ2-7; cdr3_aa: AWSLVGAYEQY
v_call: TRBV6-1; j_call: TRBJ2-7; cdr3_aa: ASSEVGSSYEQY
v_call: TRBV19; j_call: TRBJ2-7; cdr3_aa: ASSTRASSYEQY
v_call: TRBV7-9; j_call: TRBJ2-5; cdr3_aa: ASSWRGLVSETQY
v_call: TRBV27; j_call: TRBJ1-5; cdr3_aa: ASSLLSSQPQH
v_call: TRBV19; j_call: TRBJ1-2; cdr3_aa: ASSIGYRTGDAKGYT
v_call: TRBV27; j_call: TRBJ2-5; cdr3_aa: ASSSFHVSGTGVAGETQY
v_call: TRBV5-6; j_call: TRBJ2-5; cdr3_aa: ASSSSTSGSSKTQY
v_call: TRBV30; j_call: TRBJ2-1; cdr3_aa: AWSVLMDEQF
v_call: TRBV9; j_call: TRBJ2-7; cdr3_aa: ASSAGTGGEQY
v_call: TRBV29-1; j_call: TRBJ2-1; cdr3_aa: SVEDQDRDRGLFEQF
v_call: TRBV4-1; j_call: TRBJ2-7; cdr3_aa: ASSQKAGQGNEQY
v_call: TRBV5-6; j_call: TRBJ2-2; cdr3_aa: ASSLIGETGELF
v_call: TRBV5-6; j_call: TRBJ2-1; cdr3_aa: ASQRGYNEQF
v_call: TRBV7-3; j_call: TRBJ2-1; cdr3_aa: ASSLGLAGDHNEQF
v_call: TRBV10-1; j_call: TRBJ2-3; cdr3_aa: ASRGLAGVITDTQY
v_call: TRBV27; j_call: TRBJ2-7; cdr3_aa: ASSFLGSYEQY
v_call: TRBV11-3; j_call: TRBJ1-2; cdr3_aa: ASSLGPGYGYT
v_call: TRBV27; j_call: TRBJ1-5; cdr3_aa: ASIVGTDYNQPQH
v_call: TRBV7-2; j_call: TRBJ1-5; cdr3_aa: ASSFLYQPQH
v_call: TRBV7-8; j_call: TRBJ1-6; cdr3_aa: ASSLARGSPLH
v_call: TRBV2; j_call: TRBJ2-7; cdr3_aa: ASRDHIGSSGRSSYEQY
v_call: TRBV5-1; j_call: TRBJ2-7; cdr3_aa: ASSLNSQGYEQY
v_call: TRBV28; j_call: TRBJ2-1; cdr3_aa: ASSPSGRSLNEQF
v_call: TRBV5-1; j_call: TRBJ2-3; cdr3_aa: ASSIGLAGGPNTQY
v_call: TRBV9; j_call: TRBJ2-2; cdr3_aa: ASNTSPGELF
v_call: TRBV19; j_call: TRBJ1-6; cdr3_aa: ASSRAGDNSPLH